This entry lists 5 T cell receptor beta chains sequenced from one sample in a study of blood T cell repertoires in COVID-19. Assay: immunoSEQ multiplex PCR; the TCRdb copy retains only in-frame clones and omits some. The sample includes under 200,000 clones, over 70% of them seen just once. Sample: PBMCs or T cells enriched from blood (not recorded which). The receptors were sampled from a man aged 45-65 years who had recovered from COVID-19.

The DNA for the CDR3 is TGCGCCAGCAGCCAAGAGGCGGCAGGAGGATATCAGCCCCAGCATTTT. It encodes CASSQEAAGGYQPQHF. The rearrangement links TRBV4-1 to TRBJ1-5; D remains unclear. Germline V gene data show CDR1 as MGHRA and CDR2 as YSYEKL. Trimming left V 0 bases short and J 5 bases short, with 14 bases between. This CDR3 is 16 amino acids long.

The chain joins TRBV28 to TRBJ1-1; possible D gene TRBD1, 5 bases. This CDR3 has 11 residues. Germline V gene sequence: CDR1 MDHEN, CDR2 SYDVKM. Trimming took off 7 bases at V and 11 bases at J, with 14 bases between the two ends. The CDR3, as DNA: TGTGCCAGCATCTCCTCAGGGAAGGCTTTCTTT. Its protein is CASISSGKAFF.

J is TRBJ1-5 and V is TRBV28, with D unresolved. This CDR3 has 14 amino acids. CDR1 and CDR2 (germline): MDHEN, SYDVKM. Trimming left V 1 base short and J 4 bases short, with 8 bases between. The CDR3 loop is CASSLLGGNQPQHF. For the CDR3, the DNA is TGTGCCAGCAGTTTATTGGGCGGGAATCAGCCCCAGCATTTT.

The gene calls are TRBV18 and TRBJ1-5, with D perhaps matching TRBD1 (5 bases). Germline V gene data show CDR1 as KGHSH and CDR2 as LQKENI. The CDR3 extends over 16 amino acids. V dropped 1 base and J dropped 0 bases, with 10 bases sitting between them. CDR3 sequence: CASSPRRGDSNQPQHF. The DNA of the CDR3 is TGTGCCAGCTCACCACGTCGGGGGGATAGCAATCAGCCCCAGCATTTT.

V and J are TRBV29-1 and TRBJ2-2, with D perhaps TRBD1 (5 bases). Trimming stripped 4 bases from V and 6 bases from J, with 18 bases between. The CDR3 is made up of 15 amino acids. Germline CDR1 SQVTM, CDR2 ANQGSEA. The CDR3 loop is CSVVAGYSLSGELFF. The CDR3 DNA follows: TGCAGCGTTGTCGCAGGGTATAGTTTGTCCGGGGAGCTGTTTTTT.